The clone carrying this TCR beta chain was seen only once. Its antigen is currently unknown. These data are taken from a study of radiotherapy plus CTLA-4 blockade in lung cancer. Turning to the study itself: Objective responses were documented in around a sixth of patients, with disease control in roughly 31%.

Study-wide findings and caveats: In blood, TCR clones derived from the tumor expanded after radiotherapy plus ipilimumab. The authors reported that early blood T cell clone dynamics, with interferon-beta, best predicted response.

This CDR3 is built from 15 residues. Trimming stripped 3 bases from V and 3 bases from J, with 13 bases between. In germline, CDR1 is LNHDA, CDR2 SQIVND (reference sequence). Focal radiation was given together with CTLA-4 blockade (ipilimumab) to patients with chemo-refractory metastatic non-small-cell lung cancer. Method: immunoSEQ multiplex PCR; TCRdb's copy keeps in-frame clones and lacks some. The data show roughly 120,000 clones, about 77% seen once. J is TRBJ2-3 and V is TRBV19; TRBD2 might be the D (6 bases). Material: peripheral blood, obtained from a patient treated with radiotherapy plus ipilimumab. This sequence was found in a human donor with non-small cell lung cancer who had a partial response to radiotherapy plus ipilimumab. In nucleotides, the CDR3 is TGTGCCAGTAGTATGGACTATCTTAGGACAGATACGCAGTATTTT. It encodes CASSMDYLRTDTQYF.